Sequencing of this T cell receptor beta chain was carried out in a study of T cell changes during pregnancy in multiple sclerosis. Clones were read by immunoSEQ multiplex PCR, and TCRdb kept only the in-frame ones, dropping some. The sample shows around 28,000 clones, around 90% of them seen only once. The germline V gene encodes CDR1 MRHNA and CDR2 SNTAGT. This CDR3 contains 20 residues. V shed 4 bases, J shed 5 bases, and the junction held 23 bases outside the gene matches. This clonotype originated in a female donor in good health, enrolled as a control in a pregnancy study. The sample was CD4+ T cells from peripheral blood mononuclear cells, taken in the first trimester of pregnancy. The V gene is TRBV6-4, the J gene TRBJ1-5, with TRBD1 matching 7 bases. Here the CDR3 reads CASSVEETGYIGLRDQPQHF. The CDR3 DNA reads TGTGCCAGCAGTGTGGAAGAGACAGGGTATATCGGTCTCCGGGATCAGCCCCAGCATTTT.